This TCR beta chain came from a study of human T cells and chemical hapten exposure. Trimming pared 3 bases from V and 7 bases from J, leaving 10 bases between. Germline CDR1 is SNHLY and CDR2 is FYNNEI. CDR3 length: 14 amino acids. A single record per CDR3 protein comes from TCRdb applying MiXCR to the RACE reads. This repertoire shows about 250,000 distinct CDR3 sequences, 7.5% to 9% found once; its top ten account for less than 1.5%. The time point denotes: pre-sensitization, week 0. Treatment in this sample: therapeutic diphenylcyclopropenone sensitization with weekly scalp DPC. The receptor was derived from a man aged 18 to 30 with alopecia areata. Some clones in this sample may be carry-over from other donors' samples. The V and J genes are TRBV2 and TRBJ1-6; D is perhaps TRBD1 (6 bases). Sample: whole blood, taken in connection with sensitization to the hapten diphenylcyclopropenone (DPC). This CDR3 is CASSDSRGNSPLHF. CDR3 DNA sequence: TGTGCCAGCAGTGACTCCAGGGGCAATTCACCCCTCCACTTT.